This entry features one T cell receptor (beta chain) sequence. The data originate from a study of T cells in narcolepsy. Libraries were prepared by immunoSEQ multiplex PCR; TCRdb keeps only in-frame clonotypes and omits some of them. The sample contains around 42,000 clones, approximately 88% of which appear only once. This CDR3 is 15 amino acids long. Losses at the gene ends were 4 bases for V and 2 bases for J; bases not matched to a gene: 7. Germline CDR1 and CDR2: SGHNT and YYREEE (reference sequence). This TCR was sampled from a human donor with narcolepsy. The V and J genes are TRBV5-4 and TRBJ2-3; 7 nucleotides line up with TRBD1. The material sequenced was CD45RA- memory CD4+ T cells from PBMCs. The CDR3 DNA is TGTGCCAGCAGCATAGGACAGGTGGACACAGATACGCAGTATTTT. Its translation is CASSIGQVDTDTQYF.